This T cell receptor beta chain was documented in a study of blood T cells in healthy people across ages. Per-sample PBMC isolation yielded at least 6 million cells. It was with a sample-barcoded 5' primer and a J-beta primer mix that a second PCR of about 6 to 12 cycles was run. Every molecule of cDNA carried a tag from a template-switch adaptor with 12 random nucleotides. TCRdb recomputed calls from the 5' RACE reads with MiXCR, one row per CDR3 protein. The sample has approximately 800,000 distinct CDR3 sequences, about 62% seen once. This clonotype was counted only a few times. The target antigen is unknown. Study-wide points: A roughly linear age-dependent decrease characterized TCR beta diversity per million T cells.

Sequenced input: blood. The TCR comes from a man aged 25-45 years in good health.

CDR3 in DNA: TGCGCCAGCAGCCAAGAGGCGAAAGGCGCTGGGGCCAACGTCCTGACTTTC. As protein: CASSQEAKGAGANVLTF. The chain joins TRBV4-3 to TRBJ2-6; D gene uncertain. Trimming shortened V by 0 bases and J by 2 bases, and 11 bases separated the two germline ends. The CDR3 sequence is 17 residues long. Germline loops: CDR1 LGHNA, CDR2 YSLEER.